This TCR beta chain was retrieved from a study of siplizumab effects on memory and regulatory T cells. General study results and limits: Siplizumab brought about a significant reduction in alloreactive sequences traceable to unstimulated CD4+ memory cells.

Germline-derived CDR1 and CDR2 are LGHNA and YNFKEQ. The CDR3 consists of 15 residues. Profiled with immunoSEQ multiplex PCR; TCRdb holds only in-frame clones, not every one. The sample includes approximately 100,000 clones, around 90% of them seen just once. About this clone: Its target is not known. Relative to the germline gene, one junction end is altered; a read error may explain this.

The specimen was Tregs sorted from blood. The receptor was derived from a human donor in good health. The chain joins TRBV4-2 to TRBJ2-3; a possible D gene is TRBD2 (6 bases). In DNA form, the CDR3 reads TGTGCCAGCAGCCACGCTAGCGCTAGCATAGATACGCAGTATTTT. Protein sequence: CASSHASASIDTQYF.